The clone carrying this T cell receptor beta chain was seen once. On cycle 4 day 1 and cycle 7 day 1, as well as at baseline, blood was sampled. The method was immunoSEQ multiplex PCR; TCRdb's version includes in-frame clones alone and lacks a portion of them. The sample carries about 71,000 clones, around four fifths recorded once. From germline, CDR1 is SGHTA and CDR2 FQGNSA. The CDR3 length is 13 residues. Trimming stripped 3 bases from V and 3 bases from J, with 9 bases between. The data are from a study of OX40 agonist ivuxolimab in advanced cancers. Study at large: A partial response was reached by three patients: one with hepatocellular carcinoma and two with cutaneous melanoma.

Sequenced material: CD4+ or CD8+ T cells sorted from blood, taken in a trial of the OX40 agonist ivuxolimab. The V and J genes are TRBV7-2 and TRBJ2-7; tentative D call: TRBD1 (5 bases). The TCR sequence derives from an adult with an advanced solid tumor such as melanoma, head and neck, liver or kidney cancer. CDR3 loop: CASSFQGGYEQYF. The DNA of the CDR3 is TGTGCCAGCAGCTTTCAGGGCGGCTACGAGCAGTACTTC.